This T cell receptor beta chain was retrieved from a study of early T cells in non-severe SARS-CoV-2 infection. Individual cDNA molecules received unique molecular identifiers during library preparation. TCRdb re-derived calls from the 5' RACE reads in MiXCR, one entry per CDR3 protein. The sample has 70,000 to 75,000 distinct CDR3 sequences, 9% to 15% seen once. Study outcomes and limitations: Using VDJdb, the matching emphasized anti-spike CD8 responses while missing private and CD4 specificities.

V lost 6 bases and J 4 bases, leaving 9 bases between the germline ends. Germline CDR1 and CDR2: DFQATT and SNEGSKA (reference sequence). CDR3 length: 12 amino acids. This clonotype turned up a few times. Its matching antigen is unknown. The chain links TRBV20-1 to TRBJ1-4; D uncertain. The source of this sequence is an adult who was a healthcare worker with PCR-confirmed SARS-CoV-2 infection or an uninfected control (not recorded which). The specimen sequenced was whole blood. CDR3 sequence: CSAVVLNEKLFF. The CDR3 DNA is TGCAGTGCAGTGGTTCTTAATGAAAAACTGTTTTTT.